Below are 22 T cell receptor beta chains sequenced from a single sample in a study of low-dose radiotherapy and immunotherapy resistance in tumors. Primers targeting TRAV and TRBV primed first-strand cDNA, covering alpha and beta chains. For amplifying TCRs, the PCR ran for 15 to 20 cycles with Phusion, which was used together with a constant-region primer and the adapter on the V primers. TCRdb recomputed calls from the reads with MiXCR, one row per CDR3 protein. Of around 10,000 distinct CDR3 sequences in the sample, 50% to 70% were seen once. The receptors originated from a human donor with advanced metastatic prostate, ovarian, gallbladder or colorectal cancer (not recorded which). This table probably holds off-target reads from a library built for another chain.

The genes are TRBV5-6 and TRBJ1-5, with 10 bases that match TRBD1. Losses at the gene ends were 3 bases for V and 3 bases for J; bases not matched to a gene: 3. CDR3 length: 15 residues. Germline V gene sequence: CDR1 SGHDT, CDR2 YYEEEE. The CDR3 here is CASSYGTGDNQPQHF. The CDR3 DNA reads TGTGCCAGCAGCTACGGGACAGGGGACAATCAGCCCCAGCATTTT.

The CDR3 region has the DNA TGTGCCAGCAGTTACAAGGACGGTAGCAATCAGCCCCAGCATTTT. Its translation: CASSYKDGSNQPQHF. The chain recombines TRBV6-6 with TRBJ1-5; D is ambiguous. This CDR3 is 15 amino acids long. V dropped 2 bases and J dropped 0 bases, with 8 bases sitting between them. Germline lookup yields CDR1 MNHNY and CDR2 SVGAGI (reference sequence).

The chain couples TRBV11-2 to TRBJ2-5; TRBD2 might be the D (5 bases). This CDR3 region has 16 residues. From germline, CDR1 is SGHAT and CDR2 FQNNGV. Trimming cost V 0 bases and J 4 bases, with 15 bases left between them. Here the CDR3 DNA reads TGTGCCAGCAGCTTAGAGCGAGGGCACTTAGGAGAGACCCAGTACTTC. This sequence encodes CASSLERGHLGETQYF.

The chain employs TRBV12-3 or TRBV12-4 and TRBJ1-1; no definite D call. Trimming took 3 bases from V and 0 from J, leaving 11 bases between them. CDR3 length: 15 amino acids. CDR3 DNA: TGTGCCAGCAGTTTTATCCGGCAGATGAACACTGAAGCTTTCTTT. Translating gives CASSFIRQMNTEAFF.

The V and J genes are TRBV24-1 and TRBJ2-1, with 15 bases fitting TRBD2. V lost 0 bases to trimming and J lost 8 bases; unmatched junction nucleotides: 4. Per the germline V gene, CDR1 is KGHDR and CDR2 is SFDVKD. The length of the CDR3 is 17 residues. The CDR3, as DNA: TGTGCCACCAGTGATTTGGGGACTAGCGGGAGGCTGTATGAGCAGTTCTTC. Amino acids: CATSDLGTSGRLYEQFF.

Only one count was recorded for this clonotype. The rearrangement links TRBV5-1 to TRBJ2-1; TRBD1 agrees at 11 bases. Germline V gene sequence: CDR1 SGHRS, CDR2 YFSETQ. This CDR3 is built from 14 residues. The trim removed 5 bases at V and 8 bases at J, leaving 6 bases unmatched. For the CDR3, the DNA is TGCGCCAGCAGTTCCGGGACAGGGGGTTATGAGCAGTTCTTC. This translates into CASSSGTGGYEQFF.

V gene TRBV28 combines with J gene TRBJ2-5; TRBD1 agrees at 10 bases. V lost 5 bases to trimming and J lost 5 bases; unmatched junction nucleotides: 8. Germline V gene data show CDR1 as MDHEN and CDR2 as SYDVKM. The length of the CDR3 is 15 residues. CDR3 in DNA: TGTGCCAGCAGTCGGACAGGGGGGGTTAGGGAGACCCAGTACTTC. It is translated as CASSRTGGVRETQYF.

The genes are TRBV6-6 and TRBJ2-6; D might be TRBD1 (6 bases). V was cut by 4 bases and J by 4 bases, with 17 bases left in between. Germline V CDR1 and CDR2: MNHNY, SVGAGI (reference sequence). This CDR3 contains 17 residues. CDR3 DNA: TGTGCCAGCAGTTCGCCGGGACAAGTGCCCGGGGCCAACGTCCTGACTTTC. Its translation: CASSSPGQVPGANVLTF.

CDR3 residues: CASSYSWQLNTGELFF. DNA of the CDR3: TGTGCCAGCAGTTACTCCTGGCAGCTGAACACCGGGGAGCTGTTTTTT. The chain is built from TRBV6-2 or TRBV6-3 and TRBJ2-2; D gene unclear. There are 16 residues in the CDR3. Per germline, CDR1 MNHEY and CDR2 SVGEGT. The ends were cut back, 0 bases at V and 1 base at J, with 9 bases in the middle.

The chain uses TRBV7-2 and TRBJ2-2; tentatively, D is TRBD1 (6 bases). Looked up from germline, CDR1 is SGHTA and CDR2 is FQGNSA. V lost 3 bases and J lost 0, with 8 bases in between. The CDR3 has 15 amino acids. CDR3 nucleotide sequence: TGTGCCAGCAGCTTGGACAGCTCGAACACCGGGGAGCTGTTTTTT. Translating it yields CASSLDSSNTGELFF.

A few counts support this clonotype. The chain joins TRBV5-4 to TRBJ2-1, with 9 bases identical to TRBD2. The germline V gene has CDR1 SGHNT and CDR2 YYREEE (reference sequence). CDR3 length equals 16 residues. V gave up 6 bases and J gave up 5 bases; unmatched junction bases: 12. The CDR3 loop is CASTPGVAGVNNEQFF. In DNA, the CDR3 is TGTGCCAGCACCCCGGGGGTAGCGGGAGTAAACAATGAGCAGTTCTTC.

The chain employs TRBV16 and TRBJ1-2; D is ambiguous. In germline, CDR1 is KGHSY, CDR2 FQNENV. The CDR3 consists of 16 residues. V was clipped by 0 bases and J by 7 bases, with 18 bases between them. CDR3 bases: TGTGCCAGCAGCCAATCTGTCTTCCCTACCCCCTCTGGCTACACCTTC. Protein product: CASSQSVFPTPSGYTF.

The J gene is TRBJ1-1, the V gene TRBV24-1, with unresolved D. Per the germline V gene, CDR1 is KGHDR and CDR2 is SFDVKD. The CDR3 loop spans 13 amino acids. V lost 11 bases and J lost 1, with 13 bases in between. As DNA, the CDR3 is TGTGCCAGCACCAAGACTAGGAACACTGAAGCTTTCTTT. Its protein is CASTKTRNTEAFF.

The chain has TRBV15 and TRBJ2-1; a weak D match, TRBD2 (5 bases). CDR1 LNHNV and CDR2 YYDKDF come from the germline V gene (reference sequence). The CDR3 contains 15 residues. V was cut by 5 bases and J by 0 bases, with 11 bases left in between. The CDR3 DNA reads as TGTGCCACCAGCGGGTTAGGGAGCTCCTACAATGAGCAGTTCTTC. It encodes CATSGLGSSYNEQFF.

This rearrangement joins TRBV6-8 to TRBJ2-7; no definite D call. CDR1 MNHGY and CDR2 SAAAGT come from the germline V gene. The CDR3 is 14 residues long. Trimming shortened V by 5 bases and J by 0 bases, and 11 bases separated the two germline ends. CDR3 sequence (DNA): TGTGCCAGCAGTGTAACACTGGTCTCCTACGAGCAGTACTTC. As protein: CASSVTLVSYEQYF.

Only one count was recorded for this clonotype. The V and J genes are TRBV12-5 and TRBJ1-1, with TRBD1 as a possible D gene (5 bases). With 2 bases removed from V and 4 bases from J, the gap between germline ends came to 8 bases. Germline V lookup: CDR1 LGHNT, CDR2 FRNRAP. The length of the CDR3 is 13 residues. The CDR3, as DNA: TGTGCTAGTGGTTTGTCCGGGGGCACTGAAGCTTTCTTT. It is translated as CASGLSGGTEAFF.

The rearrangement uses TRBV11-2 and TRBJ2-7, with 10 bases lining up with TRBD2. Looked up from germline, CDR1 is SGHAT and CDR2 is FQNNGV. This CDR3 is 15 amino acids long. The junction had 2 bases not matched to a gene; V was cut back by 1 base and J by 2 bases. The CDR3 DNA sequence: TGTGCCAGCAGCTTAGGACTAGCGGGTACCTACGAGCAGTACTTC. Protein sequence: CASSLGLAGTYEQYF.

This chain joins TRBV28 and TRBJ1-5; 7 bases match TRBD1. V trimming: 5 bases; J trimming: 0 bases; junction bases outside the gene matches: 19. This CDR3 contains 20 residues. Germline V gene lookup returns CDR1 MDHEN and CDR2 SYDVKM. The CDR3 DNA reads as TGTGCCAGCAGTCTTAATCGACAGGGATTGGCCTACCATAGCAATCAGCCCCAGCATTTT. It translates to CASSLNRQGLAYHSNQPQHF.

There are a few counts of this clonotype. V usage is TRBV4-3 and J usage is TRBJ2-7; 9 bases are a match to TRBD2. Germline-derived CDR1 and CDR2 are LGHNA and YSLEER. The CDR3 sequence is 15 residues long. V dropped 0 bases and J dropped 2; count of bases not matched to a gene: 2. This chain's CDR3 is CASSQEAGGPYEQYF. The CDR3 DNA follows: TGCGCCAGCAGCCAAGAGGCGGGAGGGCCCTACGAGCAGTACTTC.

CDR3 bases: TGTGCCAGCAGTGGGGAGAACAAGGGGGTACCTAACTATGGCTACACCTTC. Translating gives CASSGENKGVPNYGYTF. The gene calls are TRBV28 and TRBJ1-2, with TRBD1 as a possible D gene (6 bases). The germline gives CDR1 MDHEN, CDR2 SYDVKM. The CDR3 totals 17 residues. V was shortened by 5 bases and J by 0 bases, with 19 bases between the two germline ends.

This clonotype was counted a few times. The genes are TRBV5-5 and TRBJ2-1; D is unclear. The CDR3 extends over 13 amino acids. V was cut by 5 bases and J by 6 bases, with 12 bases left in between. The germline CDR1 and CDR2 sequences are SGHKS and YYEKEE (reference sequence). CDR3 in amino acids: CASSFGRTNEQFF. CDR3 coding DNA: TGTGCCAGCAGTTTTGGACGGACCAATGAGCAGTTCTTC.

The chain has TRBV10-3 and TRBJ2-7; 8 bases are a match to TRBD1. The germline gives CDR1 ENHRY, CDR2 SYGVKD. With 2 bases clipped from V and 5 bases from J, the junction kept 8 bases outside the gene matches. The CDR3 sequence is 15 residues long. DNA for the CDR3: TGTGCCATCAGTGAGCCCTCGGGACAGGTCAACGAGCAGTACTTC. It specifies CAISEPSGQVNEQYF.